This T cell receptor (beta chain) originates from a study of blood T cell repertoires in COVID-19. The assay was immunoSEQ multiplex PCR, and TCRdb's table has in-frame clones only and misses some. Among roughly 100,000 clones, 80% to 95% were seen once, and the ten largest hold approximately 2%. The receptor was isolated from a woman aged 45-60 years with COVID-19, enrolled during active disease. Sequenced material: peripheral blood.

The CDR3 DNA reads TGTGCCAGCAGCCCAGTTATCAGGGGAACGGGGGAGCAGTACTTC. This codes for CASSPVIRGTGEQYF. V gene TRBV5-6 combines with J gene TRBJ2-7; tentative D call: TRBD1 (6 bases). The germline V gene has CDR1 SGHDT and CDR2 YYEEEE. The CDR3 totals 15 residues. The germline V and J ends were trimmed by 4 bases and 7 bases, with 21 bases remaining between them.